This T cell receptor (beta chain) came from a study of T cells after posttransplantation cyclophosphamide. Generated by immunoSEQ multiplex PCR, the TCRdb table keeps only in-frame clones and is missing some. The sample lists approximately 5,400 clones, around 93% occurring once. Study findings and constraints: TRB clonality was highly associated with recipient CMV seropositivity and reactivation. Tissue-infiltrating T cells from skin or gut overlapped little with blood T cells.

Germline V gives CDR1 MNHNS, CDR2 SASEGT. The CDR3 has 15 amino acids. V gave up 6 bases and J gave up 2 bases; unmatched junction bases: 7. Remarks on this clone: Its target is not known.

This chain links TRBV6-1 with TRBJ2-7; the match to TRBD2 covers 10 bases. The origin of this receptor is a woman aged 60-75 years in good health, CMV-negative, and a related stem cell transplant donor. Sequenced material: CD4+ T cells sorted from bone marrow. CDR3 sequence reads: CASSRTSGTTYEQYF. DNA of the CDR3: TGTGCCAGCAGCCGGACTAGCGGAACAACCTACGAGCAGTACTTC.